The present T cell receptor beta chain was sequenced within a study of T cells in Graves' hyperthyroidism and ophthalmopathy. Pregnant or lactating patients were excluded, as were those with uncontrolled infection or other autoimmune disease. It was RNA transcripts that yielded the amplified TCR beta CDR3 regions. When the TCR CDR3 underwent first-round RT-PCR, the HTBI primer set was used. One entry per CDR3 protein, called by TCRdb with MiXCR from the multiplex PCR reads. The table has about 640,000 distinct CDR3 sequences, about 45% seen once; the top ten hold more than 7%. This CDR3 region has 13 residues. J was trimmed by 7 bases and V by 11 bases; bases with no gene match: 10. The germline V gene has CDR1 MGHDK and CDR2 SYGVNS.

This clonotype originated in an adult man with Graves' disease, either hyperthyroidism or ophthalmopathy (not recorded which). This chain uses TRBV25-1 with TRBJ1-4; 7 nucleotides line up with TRBD1. Sequencing was carried out using peripheral blood or thyroid tissue (not recorded which). CDR3 bases: TGTGCCCGGCCAGGGGGGGAACGTGAAAAACTGTTTTTT. Residues: CARPGGEREKLFF.